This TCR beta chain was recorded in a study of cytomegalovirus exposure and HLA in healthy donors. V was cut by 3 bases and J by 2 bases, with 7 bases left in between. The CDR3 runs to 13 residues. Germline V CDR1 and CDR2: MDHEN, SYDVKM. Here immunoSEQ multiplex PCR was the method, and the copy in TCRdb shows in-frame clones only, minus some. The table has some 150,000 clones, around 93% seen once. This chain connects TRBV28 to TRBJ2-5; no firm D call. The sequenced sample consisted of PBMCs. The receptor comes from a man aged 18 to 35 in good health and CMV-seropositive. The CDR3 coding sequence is TGTGCCAGCAGTTTTCTCGGTCAAGAGACCCAGTACTTC. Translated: CASSFLGQETQYF. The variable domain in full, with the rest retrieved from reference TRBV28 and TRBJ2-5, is DVKVTQSSRYLVKRTGEKVFLECVQDMDHENMFWYRQDPGLGLRLIYFSYDVKMKEKGDIPEGYSVSREKKERFSLILESASTNQTSMYLCASSFLGQETQYFGPGTRLLVL.